The 20 T cell receptor beta chains given below trace back to one sample, sequenced in a study of blood T cell repertoires in COVID-19. The protocol was immunoSEQ multiplex PCR, while the TCRdb copy is restricted to in-frame clones and leaves out a portion. The table lists some 370,000 clones, roughly 89% of them singletons. Sequencing input: peripheral blood. The receptors were sampled from a man between 18 and 29 years old with active or convalescent COVID-19.

Comments on this clone: A read error may produce the germline difference seen at one junction end. J is TRBJ2-6 and V is TRBV9; weak D call: TRBD1 (7 bases). The CDR3 contains 19 residues. Germline CDR1 SGDLS, CDR2 YYNGEE. The CDR3 nucleotides are TGTGCCAGCAGCTGGGAGGACAGGCGAGTAGGCTCTGGGGCCAACGTGCTGACTTTC. Amino acids: CASSWEDRRVGSGANVLTF. Supplemented by reference TRBV9 and TRBJ2-6, the full variable domain reads DSGVTQTPKHLITATGQRVTLRCSPRSGDLSVYWYQQSLDQGLQFLIQYYNGEERAKGNILERFSAQQFPDLHSELNLSSLELGDSALYFCASSWEDRRVGSGANVLTFGAGSRLTVL.

On this clone: Other DNA sequences in the sample encode the same CDR3. This chain joins TRBV3-1 (or the pseudogene TRBV3-2) and TRBJ1-2; a weak D match, TRBD1 (5 bases). CDR3 size: 11 residues. With 1 base removed from V and 8 bases from J, the gap between germline ends came to 5 bases. Looked up from germline, CDR1 is LGHDT and CDR2 is YNNKEL (reference sequence). Here the CDR3 DNA reads TGTGCCAGCAGCCAAGGGGGCGGCTACACCTTC. The encoded protein is CASSQGGGYTF.

The genes are TRBV6-2 or TRBV6-3 and TRBJ1-3, with D hard to call. V was cut by 4 bases and J by 0 bases, with 7 bases left in between. Germline CDR1 reads MNHEY; CDR2 reads SVGEGT. The CDR3 runs 14 residues. CDR3 sequence reads: CASSWRSSGNTIYF. The DNA for the CDR3 is TGTGCCAGCAGTTGGAGAAGCTCTGGAAACACCATATATTTT.

V is TRBV28 and J is TRBJ2-7; TRBD1 is a possible D gene (5 bases). Trimming shortened V by 3 bases and J by 3 bases, and 21 bases separated the two germline ends. Germline CDR1 reads MDHEN; CDR2 reads SYDVKM. CDR3 length equals 17 residues. CDR3: CASSLGREMSALYEQYF. Here the CDR3 DNA reads TGTGCCAGCAGTTTGGGCAGGGAAATGTCTGCTCTCTACGAGCAGTACTTC.

This clone was recorded a few times. The chain couples TRBV13 to TRBJ1-5; no firm D call. Trimming cost V 2 bases and J 5 bases, with 7 bases left between them. The CDR3 runs 13 residues. In germline, CDR1 is PRHDT, CDR2 FYEKMQ (reference sequence). The CDR3 DNA reads as TGTGCCAGCAGCTTATCGAGGGATCAGCCCCAGCATTTT. It codes for CASSLSRDQPQHF. Full variable domain (remainder filled in from reference TRBV13 and TRBJ1-5): AAGVIQSPRHLIKEKRETATLKCYPIPRHDTVYWYQQGPGQDPQFLISFYEKMQSDKGSIPDRFSAQQFSDYHSELNMSSLELGDSALYFCASSLSRDQPQHFGDGTRLSIL.

The J gene is TRBJ1-5, the V gene TRBV10-3, with 10 bases that match TRBD1. After removal of 0 bases from V and 2 bases from J, the junction contained 10 bases not matched to a gene. CDR3 length: 19 residues. Germline values: CDR1 ENHRY, CDR2 SYGVKD. CDR3 region: CAISESSRQGARGNQPQHF. DNA of the CDR3: TGTGCCATCAGTGAGTCTTCGAGACAGGGGGCGCGGGGCAATCAGCCCCAGCATTTT.

This clone was counted a few times. The rearrangement links TRBV27 to TRBJ1-1; 7 positions match TRBD1. J lost 4 bases, V lost 5 bases, and 4 bases had no gene match. This CDR3 contains 13 residues. Germline V gives CDR1 MNHEY, CDR2 SMNVEV (reference sequence). The CDR3 coding sequence is TGTGCCAGCAGTAGCAGGGGGAGCACTGAAGCTTTCTTT. This sequence encodes CASSSRGSTEAFF.

The gene calls are TRBV27 and TRBJ2-2; maybe TRBD2 (5 bases). V was shortened by 5 bases and J by 6 bases, with 7 bases between the two germline ends. The CDR3 length is 12 residues. CDR1 MNHEY and CDR2 SMNVEV come from the germline V gene (reference sequence). CDR3 amino acids: CASSLASGELFF. Here the CDR3 DNA reads TGTGCCAGCAGTCTAGCTTCCGGGGAGCTGTTTTTT.

The chain couples TRBV5-6 to TRBJ1-4, with D maybe TRBD1 (6 bases). The CDR3 runs to 14 residues. The germline CDR1 and CDR2 sequences are SGHDT and YYEEEE. V gave up 1 base and J gave up 8 bases, with 12 bases separating them. CDR3 bases: TGTGCCAGCAGCTTGAGACAGGATGACGAAAAACTGTTTTTT. Its protein product is CASSLRQDDEKLFF. The full variable domain, completed using reference TRBV5-6 and TRBJ1-4, is DAGVTQSPTHLIKTRGQQVTLRCSPKSGHDTVSWYQQALGQGPQFIFQYYEEEERQRGNFPDRFSGHQFPNYSSELNVNALLLGDSALYLCASSLRQDDEKLFFGSGTQLSVL.

The chain joins TRBV7-2 to TRBJ2-7; unclear D gene. V dropped 4 bases and J dropped 3 bases, with 10 bases sitting between them. This CDR3 is 13 amino acids long. Germline loops: CDR1 SGHTA, CDR2 FQGNSA. CDR3 sequence (DNA): TGTGCCAGCAGCTCGTCCACTGGCTACGAGCAGTACTTC. Amino acid sequence: CASSSSTGYEQYF.

The V gene is TRBV19, the J gene TRBJ2-3; 10 bases are a match to TRBD1. The CDR3 sequence is 17 residues long. Trimming removed 4 bases from V and 5 bases from J; junction bases left unmatched: 12. Germline V gene data show CDR1 as LNHDA and CDR2 as SQIVND (reference sequence). This CDR3 is CASSTRPTGGFVDTQYF. CDR3 bases: TGTGCCAGTAGTACCCGGCCGACAGGGGGCTTCGTAGATACGCAGTATTTT.

The chain joins TRBV28 to TRBJ1-6, with 8 bases identical to TRBD1. V was clipped by 3 bases and J by 10 bases; unmatched bases: 5. This CDR3 contains 14 residues. The germline V gene has CDR1 MDHEN and CDR2 SYDVKM. The CDR3 DNA sequence: TGTGCCAGCAGTTTCTTGGACAGGGAATCACCCCTCCACTTT. Encoded protein: CASSFLDRESPLHF.

A few counts support this clone. The chain recombines TRBV24-1 with TRBJ2-2; 7 bases match TRBD2. Unmatched junction bases numbered 11, after V lost 6 bases and J lost 5 bases. The CDR3 is made up of 16 amino acids. Germline V lookup: CDR1 KGHDR, CDR2 SFDVKD. The CDR3 reads CATSKNAGARTGELFF. The DNA for the CDR3 is TGTGCCACCAGTAAAAATGCGGGAGCTCGTACCGGGGAGCTGTTTTTT.

The rearrangement links TRBV7-3 to TRBJ1-6; TRBD1 is a possible D gene (6 bases). The CDR3 extends over 13 amino acids. Germline-derived CDR1 and CDR2 are SGHTA and FQGTGA. Trimming shortened V by 2 bases and J by 14 bases, and 13 bases separated the two germline ends. The CDR3 DNA reads as TGTGCCAGCAGCTTAGGTAGCCAGGGGACCCTCCACTTT. Translated, it gives CASSLGSQGTLHF.

The chain is built from TRBV15 and TRBJ1-1; weak D call: TRBD1 (5 bases). The CDR3 is 16 residues long. Trimming pared 0 bases from V and 3 bases from J, leaving 14 bases between. Germline values: CDR1 LNHNV, CDR2 YYDKDF (reference sequence). The CDR3 nucleotides read TGTGCCACCAGCAGAGATCCGTGGGGCTTGGACACTGAAGCTTTCTTT. This codes for CATSRDPWGLDTEAFF.

This chain uses TRBV19 with TRBJ2-7; the match to TRBD2 covers 10 bases. The CDR3 runs 15 residues. J was trimmed by 3 bases and V by 6 bases; bases with no gene match: 8. CDR1 is LNHDA, CDR2 SQIVND, per germline (reference sequence). CDR3 residues: CASRLVAGGRYEQYF. The CDR3 DNA sequence: TGTGCCAGTAGGTTGGTAGCGGGAGGTCGCTACGAGCAGTACTTC.

The chain combines TRBV2 with TRBJ2-7, with 14 bases aligning to TRBD2. Germline CDR1 reads SNHLY; CDR2 reads FYNNEI. V trimming: 6 bases; J trimming: 5 bases; junction bases outside the gene matches: 15. The length of the CDR3 is 18 residues. CDR3 region: CASRTGLAGVPGRHEQYF. In DNA form, the CDR3 reads TGTGCCAGCAGAACGGGACTAGCGGGAGTCCCTGGTAGACACGAGCAGTACTTC. Based on the CDR3 plus reference TRBV2 and TRBJ2-7, the full variable domain is EPEVTQTPSHQVTQMGQEVILRCVPISNHLYFYWYRQILGQKVEFLVSFYNNEISEKSEIFDDQFSVERPDGSNFTLKIRSTKLEDSAMYFCASRTGLAGVPGRHEQYFGPGTRLTVT.

The CDR3 nucleotides are TGTGCCAGCAATGACAGGGGGCGAGGGCAGTACTTC. This gives the protein CASNDRGRGQYF. The V gene is TRBV12-3 or TRBV12-4, the J gene TRBJ2-7, with 10 nucleotides matching TRBD1. The CDR3 sequence is 12 residues long. J gave up 9 bases and V 7 bases, and 6 bases lay outside the gene matches.

This chain uses TRBV7-2 with TRBJ2-7, with 11 nucleotides matching TRBD2. V was clipped by 5 bases and J by 2 bases; unmatched bases: 5. The CDR3 extends over 15 amino acids. Per germline, CDR1 SGHTA and CDR2 FQGNSA. CDR3 bases: TGTGCCAGCAGCAATCAGACTAGCGGGGCCTACGAGCAGTACTTC. Translating it yields CASSNQTSGAYEQYF.

This rearrangement joins TRBV7-3 to TRBJ2-7; 8 bases fit TRBD1. Germline values: CDR1 SGHTA, CDR2 FQGTGA. This CDR3 region has 13 residues. V lost 5 bases to trimming and J lost 4 bases; unmatched junction nucleotides: 4. The chain's CDR3 is CASSRQGRYEQYF. The DNA of the CDR3 is TGTGCCAGCAGCCGACAGGGGCGGTACGAGCAGTACTTC.